These 27 T cell receptor beta chains were all obtained from the same sample, sequenced in a study of T-cell memory formation after mild COVID-19. From the 5' RACE reads, TCRdb called clonotypes with MiXCR, one entry per CDR3 protein. The repertoire holds under 550,000 distinct CDR3 sequences, with roughly 20% as singletons. Sequencing input: PBMCs or a T cell subset sorted from them (not recorded which). The source of these receptors is an adult woman who had mild COVID-19 (a few samples of this study predate the infection). Cell type and time point are not known.

V and J are TRBV14 and TRBJ2-7; D is ambiguous. The CDR3 is made up of 12 amino acids. Germline V gene lookup returns CDR1 SGHDN and CDR2 FVKESK. V lost 3 bases, J lost 2 bases, and 5 bases lay in between. CDR3 residues: CASSQWAYEQYF. The CDR3 nucleotides read TGTGCCAGCAGCCAGTGGGCCTACGAGCAGTACTTC.

The genes are TRBV24-1 and TRBJ1-2; D not resolved. The germline V gene has CDR1 KGHDR and CDR2 SFDVKD. Trimming removed 1 base at V and 10 bases at J, with 12 bases between. The CDR3 length is 13 residues. The CDR3 is CATSDFVQEDYTF. CDR3 in DNA: TGTGCCACCAGTGATTTTGTGCAGGAGGACTACACCTTC.

The chain carries TRBV7-2 and TRBJ1-2; D ambiguous. Germline CDR1 reads SGHTA; CDR2 reads FQGNSA. V lost 1 base and J lost 3, with 9 bases in between. The CDR3 contains 14 residues. In nucleotides, the CDR3 is TGTGCCAGCAGCTTAGTCCTGAGCGACTATGGCTACACCTTC. The encoded protein is CASSLVLSDYGYTF.

The rearrangement links TRBV20-1 to TRBJ2-3; TRBD2 might be the D (6 bases). The CDR3 is made up of 15 amino acids. V lost 4 bases and J 1 base, leaving 15 bases between the germline ends. CDR1 is DFQATT and CDR2 is SNEGSKA in the germline V gene (reference sequence). In DNA form, the CDR3 reads TGCAGTGCTATCAACCGGGGGTTTCGCACAGATACGCAGTATTTT. It encodes CSAINRGFRTDTQYF.

V gene TRBV7-2 combines with J gene TRBJ2-7, with 8 bases identical to TRBD2. Germline V gives CDR1 SGHTA, CDR2 FQGNSA. Trimming at V came to 2 bases and at J to 2 bases, leaving 8 bases not matched to a gene. The CDR3 loop spans 16 amino acids. The CDR3 sequence is CASSLRAGDIAYEQYF. CDR3 coding DNA: TGTGCCAGCAGCTTAAGAGCGGGAGATATCGCCTACGAGCAGTACTTC.

This clonotype was recorded a few times. The rearrangement uses TRBV25-1 and TRBJ2-7; D is possibly TRBD1 (6 bases). CDR3 length: 15 residues. The germline V and J ends were trimmed by 1 base and 2 bases, with 12 bases remaining between them. The germline V gene has CDR1 MGHDK and CDR2 SYGVNS. In DNA, the CDR3 is TGTGCCAGCAGTGAATCCCGTGCAGGGGCCTACGAGCAGTACTTC. This sequence encodes CASSESRAGAYEQYF.

The rearrangement links TRBV6-5 to TRBJ1-3; D is ambiguous. The CDR3 loop spans 14 amino acids. Germline V gene lookup returns CDR1 MNHEY and CDR2 SVGAGI. Trimming took 6 bases from V and 0 from J, leaving 9 bases between them. Here the CDR3 DNA reads TGTGCCAGCAGAACGGACCTCTCTGGAAACACCATATATTTT. Translating it yields CASRTDLSGNTIYF.

The chain couples TRBV20-1 to TRBJ1-6; TRBD1 agrees at 7 bases. Germline trimming cut 6 bases from V and 4 bases from J; bases unmatched to any gene: 9. The CDR3 length is 15 residues. Per germline, CDR1 DFQATT and CDR2 SNEGSKA (reference sequence). The DNA for the CDR3 is TGCAGTGCGGTCCCTGGGGGACAGTATAATTCACCCCTCCACTTT. Protein product: CSAVPGGQYNSPLHF.

J is TRBJ2-2 and V is TRBV5-1, with 11 bases that match TRBD1. The germline gives CDR1 SGHRS, CDR2 YFSETQ. V lost 4 bases to trimming and J lost 3 bases; unmatched junction nucleotides: 2. There are 15 residues in the CDR3. The CDR3 sequence is CASSPDRGHTGELFF. The DNA of the CDR3 is TGCGCCAGCAGCCCGGACAGGGGGCACACCGGGGAGCTGTTTTTT.

This clonotype was counted only a few times. The V gene is TRBV11-2, the J gene TRBJ2-5; D gene uncertain. The germline V and J ends were trimmed by 3 bases and 5 bases, with 4 bases remaining between them. The CDR3 is 11 amino acids. CDR1 is SGHAT and CDR2 is FQNNGV in the germline V gene. The CDR3 protein is CASSFVETQYF. In nucleotides, the CDR3 is TGTGCCAGCAGCTTTGTTGAGACCCAGTACTTC.

This chain links TRBV20-1 with TRBJ2-3; tentatively, D is TRBD2 (6 bases). V gave up 4 bases and J gave up 6 bases, with 20 bases separating them. The CDR3 length is 15 residues. Germline V gives CDR1 DFQATT, CDR2 SNEGSKA (reference sequence). The CDR3 region is CSATGRAGPRDTQYF. Here the CDR3 DNA reads TGCAGTGCTACAGGGCGGGCGGGACCCCGGGATACGCAGTATTTT.

The V call is TRBV7-2, the J call TRBJ2-4, with a weak D call TRBD1 (6 bases). Germline CDR1 and CDR2: SGHTA and FQGNSA. The CDR3 is 18 amino acids. The V gene lost 4 bases and the J gene lost 1 base, with 20 bases spanning the gap. The CDR3: CASSSLYRAAEAKNIQYF. The CDR3 DNA follows: TGTGCCAGCAGCTCCCTTTACAGGGCCGCCGAGGCCAAAAACATTCAGTACTTC.

The J gene is TRBJ2-2, the V gene TRBV20-1; 8 bases match TRBD1. The V segment lost 4 bases and the J segment 13 bases; nucleotides outside the gene matches: 8. The CDR3 totals 12 residues. CDR1 is DFQATT and CDR2 is SNEGSKA in the germline V gene (reference sequence). The CDR3 nucleotides read TGCAGTGCTACAGGACAGGGCGAAAGGCTGTTTTTT. Its protein is CSATGQGERLFF.

There are a few counts of this clonotype. The chain recombines TRBV5-5 with TRBJ2-3; TRBD1 might be the D (6 bases). Germline V gene data show CDR1 as SGHKS and CDR2 as YYEKEE (reference sequence). Between the trimmed V and J ends, which lost 4 bases and 0 bases, there was a span of 15 bases. This CDR3 is built from 16 residues. CDR3 protein: CASSPPTGASTDTQYF. The CDR3 region has the DNA TGTGCCAGCAGCCCGCCGACAGGAGCTAGCACAGATACGCAGTATTTT.

This clonotype was seen a handful of times. The J gene is TRBJ1-1, the V gene TRBV6-1; D is undetermined. The CDR3 extends over 15 amino acids. Germline V gene lookup returns CDR1 MNHNS and CDR2 SASEGT. V lost 1 base and J 0 bases, leaving 9 bases between the germline ends. CDR3 bases: TGTGCCAGCAGTGAAGGAACACCTCTGAACACTGAAGCTTTCTTT. Protein sequence: CASSEGTPLNTEAFF.

This clonotype has just a few counts. The J gene is TRBJ2-1, the V gene TRBV15, with a weak D call TRBD1 (6 bases). Looked up from germline, CDR1 is LNHNV and CDR2 is YYDKDF (reference sequence). CDR3 size: 14 residues. With 4 bases removed from V and 9 bases from J, the gap between germline ends came to 16 bases. The CDR3 here is CATSMPNRAFEQFF. The CDR3 DNA reads TGTGCCACCAGCATGCCGAACAGGGCCTTTGAGCAGTTCTTC.

This chain connects TRBV27 to TRBJ1-5, with D possibly TRBD1 on 5 matching bases. Trimming pared 7 bases from V and 3 bases from J, leaving 13 bases between. CDR1 and CDR2 (germline): MNHEY, SMNVEV (reference sequence). This CDR3 is 14 amino acids long. CDR3 amino acids: CASKAGLYNQPQHF. In DNA, the CDR3 is TGTGCCAGCAAAGCAGGGTTGTACAATCAGCCCCAGCATTTT.

This clonotype has just a few counts. V gene TRBV5-4 combines with J gene TRBJ2-1; 8 nucleotides match TRBD2. The CDR3 has 15 residues. Germline V gives CDR1 SGHNT, CDR2 YYREEE (reference sequence). Losses at the gene ends were 4 bases for V and 7 bases for J; bases not matched to a gene: 10. The CDR3 DNA reads as TGTGCCAGCAGCCCTACCGGGACTAGGCCAAATGAGCAGTTCTTC. Encoded protein: CASSPTGTRPNEQFF.

Only a few counts were recorded for this clonotype. J is TRBJ2-7 and V is TRBV18; tentative D call: TRBD2 (6 bases). V dropped 3 bases and J dropped 1 base, with 10 bases sitting between them. The CDR3 covers 14 residues. CDR1 is KGHSH, CDR2 LQKENI, per germline. The CDR3 bases are TGTGCCAGCTCACCGACGGAGGGGTCCTACGAGCAGTACTTC. This gives the protein CASSPTEGSYEQYF.

There are a few counts of this clonotype. This sequence joins TRBV7-6 and TRBJ2-1, with no clear D. From germline, CDR1 is SGHVS and CDR2 FNYEAQ. V was shortened by 0 bases and J by 8 bases, with 11 bases between the two germline ends. The CDR3 is 14 residues long. This CDR3 is CASSLATIGDEQFF. The CDR3 coding sequence is TGTGCCAGCAGCTTAGCGACCATAGGCGATGAGCAGTTCTTC.

The chain couples TRBV4-1 to TRBJ1-1; D uncertain. Germline values: CDR1 MGHRA, CDR2 YSYEKL. The CDR3 sequence is 15 residues long. With 0 bases removed from V and 1 base from J, the gap between germline ends came to 9 bases. This CDR3 reads CASSQDGERNTEAFF. The DNA of the CDR3 is TGCGCCAGCAGCCAAGATGGAGAGAGGAACACTGAAGCTTTCTTT.

This clonotype has a single count. The rearrangement joins TRBV29-1 to TRBJ2-1; the D is unclear. V was cut by 5 bases and J by 3 bases, with 8 bases left in between. Germline CDR1 SQVTM, CDR2 ANQGSEA. CDR3 length: 12 residues. CDR3 region: CSVSSSYNEQFF. The CDR3 DNA sequence: TGCAGCGTTTCGAGCAGCTACAATGAGCAGTTCTTC.

The chain combines TRBV7-9 with TRBJ2-1, with a possible D match to TRBD2 (6 bases). The V gene's germline CDR1 is SEHNR and CDR2 FQNEAQ (reference sequence). The CDR3 covers 16 residues. V was shortened by 4 bases and J by 0 bases, with 13 bases between the two germline ends. DNA for the CDR3: TGTGCCAGCAGCTCCCGCGTGGGAGGCTCCTACAATGAGCAGTTCTTC. Amino acid sequence: CASSSRVGGSYNEQFF.

The chain carries TRBV9 and TRBJ1-1; unclear D gene. Per the germline V gene, CDR1 is SGDLS and CDR2 is YYNGEE. Trimming took 0 bases from V and 3 from J, leaving 12 bases between them. The CDR3 has 15 amino acids. The CDR3 DNA sequence: TGTGCCAGCAGCGTAGAAGGGCAGGAGGACACTGAAGCTTTCTTT. This gives the protein CASSVEGQEDTEAFF.

The CDR3 coding sequence is TGTGCCAGCAGCTTTGAGAATCAGCCCCAGCATTTT. It specifies CASSFENQPQHF. This chain joins TRBV5-6 and TRBJ1-5, with no clear D. V was clipped by 2 bases and J by 4 bases, with 4 bases between them. The CDR3 totals 12 residues. The germline V gene has CDR1 SGHDT and CDR2 YYEEEE.

This clonotype was seen a handful of times. The rearrangement links TRBV24-1 to TRBJ2-1; D is possibly TRBD1 (5 bases). The germline gives CDR1 KGHDR, CDR2 SFDVKD. Trimming shortened V by 5 bases and J by 6 bases, and 10 bases separated the two germline ends. This CDR3 region has 13 residues. The CDR3 DNA sequence: TGTGCCACCAGTGCGTCAGGGTTCAATGAGCAGTTCTTC. The encoded protein is CATSASGFNEQFF.

This clonotype was seen ten or more times. CDR3 nucleotides: TGTGCCAGCAGCCCAGCCGGGACTCTGCCCTACAATGAGCAGTTCTTC. Its translation is CASSPAGTLPYNEQFF. The chain joins TRBV11-3 to TRBJ2-1, with D maybe TRBD2 (6 bases). CDR1 and CDR2 from the germline V gene are SGHNT and YENEEA. The CDR3 covers 16 residues. With 5 bases removed from V and 2 bases from J, the gap between germline ends came to 16 bases.